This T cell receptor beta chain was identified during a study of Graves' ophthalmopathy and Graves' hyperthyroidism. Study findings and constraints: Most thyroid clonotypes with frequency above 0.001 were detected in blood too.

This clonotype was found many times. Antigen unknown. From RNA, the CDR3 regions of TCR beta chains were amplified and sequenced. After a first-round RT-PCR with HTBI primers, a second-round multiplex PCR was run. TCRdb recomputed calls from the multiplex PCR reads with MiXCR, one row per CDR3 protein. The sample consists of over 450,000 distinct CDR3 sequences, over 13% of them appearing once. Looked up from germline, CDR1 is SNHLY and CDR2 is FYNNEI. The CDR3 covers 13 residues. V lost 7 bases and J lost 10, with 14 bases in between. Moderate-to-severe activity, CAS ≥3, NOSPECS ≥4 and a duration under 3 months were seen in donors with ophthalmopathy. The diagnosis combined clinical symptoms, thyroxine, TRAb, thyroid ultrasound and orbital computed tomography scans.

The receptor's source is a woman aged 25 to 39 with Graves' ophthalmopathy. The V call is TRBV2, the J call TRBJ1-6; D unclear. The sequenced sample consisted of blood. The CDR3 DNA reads TGTGCCAGCACCACCTCGAGAGCCTCACCCCTCCACTTT. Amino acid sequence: CASTTSRASPLHF.